This note documents a single TCR beta chain sequence. The antigen is undetermined. This sample stems from a study of Ad26.COV2.S vaccination and SARS-CoV-2 variants. Overall study context: Once, or twice with 56 days between doses, Ad26.COV2.S was given intramuscularly. Findings and limits, study-wide: Using TCR breadth and depth analyses may have led to underestimated total T cell responses. While placebo recipients had lower spike-specific TCR breadth, vaccine recipients had more.

Germline loops: CDR1 MNHEY, CDR2 SMNVEV (reference sequence). V was cut by 0 bases and J by 9 bases, with 9 bases left in between. This CDR3 is 13 amino acids long. The treatment denotes: about 20 received Ad26.COV2.S at low or high dose, single or two shots; 5 received placebo; per-sample allocation not given. Specimens were obtained on day 63 following the first vaccine or placebo injection. An adult donor aged 18-55 years was enrolled in Boston. Repertoires were generated with immunoSEQ multiplex PCR, while TCRdb's copy carries only in-frame clones and drops some. The table shows 350,000 to 400,000 clones, with about 88% occurring only once.

The specimen was peripheral blood, collected in a trial of Ad26.COV2.S vaccine versus placebo. This sequence originates from a person aged 18-60 years who received the Ad26.COV2.S COVID-19 vaccine or a placebo. The chain has TRBV27 and TRBJ2-1; TRBD2 might be the D (5 bases). The CDR3 loop reads CASSLSRASEQFF. For the CDR3, the DNA is TGTGCCAGCAGTTTATCGAGGGCAAGTGAGCAGTTCTTC.